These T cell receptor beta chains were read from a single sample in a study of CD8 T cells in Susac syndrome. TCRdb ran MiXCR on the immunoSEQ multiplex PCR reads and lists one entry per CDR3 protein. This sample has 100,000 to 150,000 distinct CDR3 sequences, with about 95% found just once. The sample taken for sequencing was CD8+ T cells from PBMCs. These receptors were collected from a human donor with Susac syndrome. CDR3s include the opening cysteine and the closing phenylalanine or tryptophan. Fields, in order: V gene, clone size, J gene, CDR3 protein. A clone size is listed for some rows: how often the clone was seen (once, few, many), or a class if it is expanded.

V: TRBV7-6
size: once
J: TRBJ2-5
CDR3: CASSLAQLQETQYF

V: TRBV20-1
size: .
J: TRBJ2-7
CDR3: CSAPRVLAGGLYEQYF

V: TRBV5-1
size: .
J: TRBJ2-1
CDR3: CASRPGKNEQFF

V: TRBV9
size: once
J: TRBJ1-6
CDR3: CASSVVSGAPLHF

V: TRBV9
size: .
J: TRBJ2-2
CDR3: CASKGGTGELFF

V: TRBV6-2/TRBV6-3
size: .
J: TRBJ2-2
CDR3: CASSEFLGPGELFF

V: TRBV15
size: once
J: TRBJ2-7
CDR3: CATSKTSGGPYEQYF

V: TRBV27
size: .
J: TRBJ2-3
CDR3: CASSLVAGGDTQYF

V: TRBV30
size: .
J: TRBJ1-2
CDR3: CAWRGVRGRMTNYGYTF

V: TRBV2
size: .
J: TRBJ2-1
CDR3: CASMGEYQMNEQFF

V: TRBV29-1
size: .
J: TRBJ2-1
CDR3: CSVGGGYYNEQFF

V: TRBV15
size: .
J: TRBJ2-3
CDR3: CATSRFGGKNTQYF

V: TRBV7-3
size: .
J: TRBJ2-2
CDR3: CASSLRQGALSGELFF

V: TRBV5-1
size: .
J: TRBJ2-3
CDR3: CASSDRDRVFEHTQYF

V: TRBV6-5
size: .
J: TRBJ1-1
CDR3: CASQPITHNTEAFF

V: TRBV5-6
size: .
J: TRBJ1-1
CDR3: CASSLGDRVNTEAFF

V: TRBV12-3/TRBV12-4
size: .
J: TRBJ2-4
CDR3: CASTPGVGAKNIQYF

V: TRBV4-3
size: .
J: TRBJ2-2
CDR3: CASSQDGPGLLTGELFF

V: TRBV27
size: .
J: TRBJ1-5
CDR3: CASSIAGGGQPQHF

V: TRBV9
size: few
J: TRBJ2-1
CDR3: CASSVASGVYNEQFF

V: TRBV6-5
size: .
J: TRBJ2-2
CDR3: CASGGSWADTGELFF

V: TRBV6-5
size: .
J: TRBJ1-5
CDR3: CASSYRTNSNQPQHF

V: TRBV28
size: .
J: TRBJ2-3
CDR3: CASSLWTSGGAKDTQYF

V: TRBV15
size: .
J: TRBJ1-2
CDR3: CATSRVGTGVGYTF

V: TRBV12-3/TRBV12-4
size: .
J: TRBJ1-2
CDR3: CASSSDGLNGYTF

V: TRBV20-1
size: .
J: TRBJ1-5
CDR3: CSAAGQGDIRPQHF

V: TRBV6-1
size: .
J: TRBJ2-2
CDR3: CASSESSGSAGELFF

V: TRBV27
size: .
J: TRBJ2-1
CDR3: CASSLSAGGTYNEQFF

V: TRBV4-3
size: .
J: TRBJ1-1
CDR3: CASSPDGLTGDTEAFF

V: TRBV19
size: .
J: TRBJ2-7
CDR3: CASSAAADSYEQYF

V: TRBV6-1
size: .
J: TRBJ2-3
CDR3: CASSEETWREGPDTQYF

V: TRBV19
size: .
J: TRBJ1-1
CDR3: CASHPWAAFF

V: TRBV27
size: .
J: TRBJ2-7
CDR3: CASSLQSISYEQYF